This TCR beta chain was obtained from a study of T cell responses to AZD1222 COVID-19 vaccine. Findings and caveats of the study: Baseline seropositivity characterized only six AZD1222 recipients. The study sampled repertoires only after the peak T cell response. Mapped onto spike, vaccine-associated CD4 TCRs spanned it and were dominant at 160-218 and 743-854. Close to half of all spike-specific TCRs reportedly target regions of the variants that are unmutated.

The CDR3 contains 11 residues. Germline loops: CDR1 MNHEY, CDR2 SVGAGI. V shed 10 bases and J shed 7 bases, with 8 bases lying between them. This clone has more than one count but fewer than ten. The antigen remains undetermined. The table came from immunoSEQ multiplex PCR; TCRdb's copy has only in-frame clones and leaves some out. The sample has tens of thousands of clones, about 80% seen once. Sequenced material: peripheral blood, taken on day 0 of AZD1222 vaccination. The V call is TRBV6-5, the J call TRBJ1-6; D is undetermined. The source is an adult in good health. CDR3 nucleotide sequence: TGTGCCACCACTAAGAATTCACCCCTCCACTTT. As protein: CATTKNSPLHF.